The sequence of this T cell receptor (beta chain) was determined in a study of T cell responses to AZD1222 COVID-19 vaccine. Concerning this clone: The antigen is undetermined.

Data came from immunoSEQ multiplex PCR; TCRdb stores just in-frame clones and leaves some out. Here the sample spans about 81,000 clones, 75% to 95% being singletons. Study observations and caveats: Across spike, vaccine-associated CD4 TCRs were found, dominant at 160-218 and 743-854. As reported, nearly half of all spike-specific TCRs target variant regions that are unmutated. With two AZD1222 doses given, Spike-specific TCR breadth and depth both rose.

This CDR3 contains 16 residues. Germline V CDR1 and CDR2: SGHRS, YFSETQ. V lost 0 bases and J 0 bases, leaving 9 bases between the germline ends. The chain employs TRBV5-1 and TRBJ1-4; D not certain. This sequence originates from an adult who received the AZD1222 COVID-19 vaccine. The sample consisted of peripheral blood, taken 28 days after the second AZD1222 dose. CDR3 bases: TGCGCCAGCAGCTTGGGGCAGCCGACAACTAATGAAAAACTGTTTTTT. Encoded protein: CASSLGQPTTNEKLFF.